This T cell receptor (beta chain) was identified during a study of identical twins. With 2 bases removed from V and 2 bases from J, the gap between germline ends came to 4 bases. Germline values: CDR1 MNHEY, CDR2 SVGEGT. The CDR3 has 14 residues. As to this clonotype: Its antigen is not known.

TCRdb re-analysed the 5' RACE reads in MiXCR, keeping a single row per CDR3 protein. This sample yields 650,000 to 750,000 distinct CDR3 sequences, of which 21% are seen a single time; approximately 4.3% belongs to the top ten. Study conclusions and caveats: Out-of-frame TCR alpha sharing observed in monozygotic twins exceeded model estimates. The conclusions drew on cross-sectional statistical analysis instead of tracking the same donors.

These data are also associated with another study on T cells expressing NK-cell markers.

The clonotype originates from a woman aged 18-30 years in good health. The gene calls are TRBV6-2 or TRBV6-3 and TRBJ2-6; D gene unclear. The sequenced sample consisted of PBMCs. The CDR3 spells CASSYGAGANVLTF. CDR3 sequence (DNA): TGTGCCAGCAGTTACGGGGCTGGGGCCAACGTCCTGACTTTC.